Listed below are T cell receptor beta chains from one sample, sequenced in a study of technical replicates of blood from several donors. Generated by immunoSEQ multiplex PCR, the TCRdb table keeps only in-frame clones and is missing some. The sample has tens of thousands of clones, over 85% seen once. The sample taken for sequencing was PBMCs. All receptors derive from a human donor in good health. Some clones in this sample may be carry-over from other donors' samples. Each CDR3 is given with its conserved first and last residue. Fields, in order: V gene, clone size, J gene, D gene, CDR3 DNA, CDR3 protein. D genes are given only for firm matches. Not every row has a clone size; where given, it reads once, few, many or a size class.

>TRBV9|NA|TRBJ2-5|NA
TGTGCCAGCAGCGTAATCAGTGGGGGGACCGGAGAGACCCAGTACTTC
CASSVISGGTGETQYF
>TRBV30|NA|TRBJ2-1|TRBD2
TGTGCCTGGAGCCGGACTAGCGGGAGCTCCTACAATGAGCAGTTCTTC
CAWSRTSGSSYNEQFF
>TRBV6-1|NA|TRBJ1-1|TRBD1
TGTGCCAGCAGTCTAAAGACAGGGGCCACTGAAGCTTTCTTT
CASSLKTGATEAFF
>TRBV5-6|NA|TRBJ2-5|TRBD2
TGTGCCAGCAGCCAGACTAGCGGCTACCAAGAGACCCAGTACTTC
CASSQTSGYQETQYF
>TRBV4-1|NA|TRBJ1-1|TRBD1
TGCGCCAGCAGCCAAGCGGGACAGGTTGGTACTGAAGCTTTCTTT
CASSQAGQVGTEAFF
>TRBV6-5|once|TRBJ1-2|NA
TGTGCCAGCAGTGCCGGGACAAGCTATGGCTACACCTTC
CASSAGTSYGYTF
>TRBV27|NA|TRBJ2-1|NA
TGTGCCAGCAGTACACGACAGGTGTATGAGCAGTTCTTC
CASSTRQVYEQFF
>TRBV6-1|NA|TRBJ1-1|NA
TGTGCCAGCAGTAGGAAGACCGGGGAAAACACTGAAGCTTTCTTT
CASSRKTGENTEAFF
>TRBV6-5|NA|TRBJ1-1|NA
TGTGCCAGCAGTTACGTTGGGACTAACACTGAAGCTTTCTTT
CASSYVGTNTEAFF
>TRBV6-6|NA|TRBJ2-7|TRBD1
TGTGCCAGCAGCTCGCTCGGGACAGGGGGCGACGAGCAGTACTTC
CASSSLGTGGDEQYF
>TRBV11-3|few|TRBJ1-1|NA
TGTGCCAGCAGCTCGACGGGGGGCGGGTCGGCTTTCTTT
CASSSTGGGSAFF
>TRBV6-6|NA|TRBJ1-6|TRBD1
TGTGCCAGCAGTCGCGGGGACAGGAGTAATTCACCCCTCCACTTT
CASSRGDRSNSPLHF
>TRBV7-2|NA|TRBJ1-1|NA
TGTGCCAGCAGCTTATCCCAGGGGTCGCCTGAAGCTTTCTTT
CASSLSQGSPEAFF
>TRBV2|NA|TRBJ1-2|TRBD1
TGTGCCAGCAGTGACCAGGGGGCCCATGGCTACACCTTC
CASSDQGAHGYTF
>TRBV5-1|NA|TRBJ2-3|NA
TGCGCCAGCAGCAGACAGACTTTCGGCACAGATACGCAGTATTTT
CASSRQTFGTDTQYF
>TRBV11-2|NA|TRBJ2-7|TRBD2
TGTGCCACCACTGCCGCAGGTACCCTAAGCGGGGGGCAGTACTTC
CATTAAGTLSGGQYF
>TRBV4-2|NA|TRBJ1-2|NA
TGTGCCAGCAGCCAAGGGGAGGAAACGGGGGGCTACACCTTC
CASSQGEETGGYTF
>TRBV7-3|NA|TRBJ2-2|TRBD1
TGTGCCAGCAGCCAGCTAACAGGGGCGGGGGAGCTGTTTTTT
CASSQLTGAGELFF
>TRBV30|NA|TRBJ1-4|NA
TGTGCCTGGATCCCGACATACGCAACTAATGAAAAACTGTTTTTT
CAWIPTYATNEKLFF
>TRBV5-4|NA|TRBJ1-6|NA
TGTGCCAGCAGCATAAAACACCAGGATTCACCCCTCCACTTT
CASSIKHQDSPLHF
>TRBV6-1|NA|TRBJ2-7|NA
TGTGCCAGCACCGGGGTGATCTCCTACGAGCAGTACTTC
CASTGVISYEQYF
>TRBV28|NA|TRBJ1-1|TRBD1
TGTGCCAGCAGTCCCCCAGGGGGCGGGAACACTGAAGCTTTCTTT
CASSPPGGGNTEAFF
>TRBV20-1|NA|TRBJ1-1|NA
TGCAGTGCTTCTCTGAACACTGAAGCTTTCTTT
CSASLNTEAFF
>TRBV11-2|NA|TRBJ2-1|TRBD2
TGTGCCAGCAGCTTGAGACTAGCGGGAATTTACAATGAGCAGTTCTTC
CASSLRLAGIYNEQFF
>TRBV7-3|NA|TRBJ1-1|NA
TGTGCCAGCAGCCTCAGGTTCGACACTGAAGCTTTCTTT
CASSLRFDTEAFF